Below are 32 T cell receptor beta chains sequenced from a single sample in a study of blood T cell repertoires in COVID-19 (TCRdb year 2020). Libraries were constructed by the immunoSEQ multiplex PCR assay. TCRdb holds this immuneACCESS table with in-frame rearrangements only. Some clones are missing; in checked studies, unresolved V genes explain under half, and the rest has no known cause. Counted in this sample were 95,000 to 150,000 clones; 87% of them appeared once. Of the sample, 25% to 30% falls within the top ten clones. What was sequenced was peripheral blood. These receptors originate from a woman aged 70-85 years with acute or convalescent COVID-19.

The CDR3 sequence: CATSDSSPAPGNQPQHF. In nucleotides, the CDR3 is TGTGCCACCAGTGATAGCTCGCCGGCCCCGGGAAATCAGCCCCAGCATTTT. This chain links TRBV24-1 with TRBJ1-5; D unresolved. The CDR3 consists of 17 residues. The V end lost 3 bases, the J end lost 4 bases, and 18 bases lay between the germline ends. Germline loops: CDR1 KGHDR, CDR2 SFDVKD.

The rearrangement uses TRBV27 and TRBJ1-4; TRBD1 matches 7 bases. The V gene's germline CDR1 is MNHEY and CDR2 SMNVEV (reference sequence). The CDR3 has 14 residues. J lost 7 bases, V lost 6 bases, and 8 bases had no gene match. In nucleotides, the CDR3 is TGTGCCAGCAGCGCACCGGGACAGACTGAAAAACTGTTTTTT. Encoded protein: CASSAPGQTEKLFF.

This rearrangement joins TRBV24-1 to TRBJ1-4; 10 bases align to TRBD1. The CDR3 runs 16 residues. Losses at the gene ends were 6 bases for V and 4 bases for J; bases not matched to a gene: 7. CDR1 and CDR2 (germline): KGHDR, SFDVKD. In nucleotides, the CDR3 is TGTGCCACCAGTCCGACAGGGGGCGGAGGTAATGAAAAACTGTTTTTT. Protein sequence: CATSPTGGGGNEKLFF.

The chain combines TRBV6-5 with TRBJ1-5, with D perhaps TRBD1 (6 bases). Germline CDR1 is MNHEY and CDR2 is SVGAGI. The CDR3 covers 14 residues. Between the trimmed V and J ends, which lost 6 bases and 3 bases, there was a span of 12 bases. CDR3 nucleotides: TGTGCCAGCAGACCAACAGGGCCCAATCAGCCCCAGCATTTT. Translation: CASRPTGPNQPQHF.

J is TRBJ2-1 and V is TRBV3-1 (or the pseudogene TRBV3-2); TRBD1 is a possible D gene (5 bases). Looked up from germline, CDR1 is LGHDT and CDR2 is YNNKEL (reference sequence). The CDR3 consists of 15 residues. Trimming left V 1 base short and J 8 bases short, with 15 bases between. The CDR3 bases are TGTGCCAGCAGCCAAGGGTCCGCAGGGTGGGATGAGCAGTTCTTC. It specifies CASSQGSAGWDEQFF.

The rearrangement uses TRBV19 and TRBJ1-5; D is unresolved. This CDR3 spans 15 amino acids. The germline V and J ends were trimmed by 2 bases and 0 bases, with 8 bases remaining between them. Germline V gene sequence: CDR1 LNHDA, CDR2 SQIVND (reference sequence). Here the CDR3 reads CASSITRNSNQPQHF. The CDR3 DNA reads TGTGCCAGTAGTATAACACGTAATAGCAATCAGCCCCAGCATTTT.

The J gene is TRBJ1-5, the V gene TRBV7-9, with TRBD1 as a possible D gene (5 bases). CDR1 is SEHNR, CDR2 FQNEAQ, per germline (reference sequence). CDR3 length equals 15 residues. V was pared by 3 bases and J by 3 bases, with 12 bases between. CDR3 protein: CASSFLRQNNQPQHF. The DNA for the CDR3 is TGTGCCAGCAGCTTTTTGCGACAGAACAATCAGCCCCAGCATTTT.

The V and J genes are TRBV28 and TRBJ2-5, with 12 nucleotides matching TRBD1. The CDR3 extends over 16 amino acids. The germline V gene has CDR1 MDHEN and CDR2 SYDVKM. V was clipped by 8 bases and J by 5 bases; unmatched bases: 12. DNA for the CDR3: TGTGCCAGCCCCCCGCTTGGGACAGGGGGCTTCGAGACCCAGTACTTC. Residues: CASPPLGTGGFETQYF.

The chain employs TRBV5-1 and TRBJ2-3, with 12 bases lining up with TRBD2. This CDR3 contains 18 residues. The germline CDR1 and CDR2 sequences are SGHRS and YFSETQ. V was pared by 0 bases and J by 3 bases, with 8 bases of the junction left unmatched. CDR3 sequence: CASSLGTSGGRSTDTQYF. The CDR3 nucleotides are TGCGCCAGCAGCTTGGGAACTAGCGGGGGGAGGAGTACAGATACGCAGTATTTT.

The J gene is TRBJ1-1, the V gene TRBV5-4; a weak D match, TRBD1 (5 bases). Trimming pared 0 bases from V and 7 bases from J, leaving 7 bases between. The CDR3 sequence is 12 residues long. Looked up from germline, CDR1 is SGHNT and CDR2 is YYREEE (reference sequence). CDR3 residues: CASSLDRHEAFF. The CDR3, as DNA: TGTGCCAGCAGCTTGGACAGGCATGAAGCTTTCTTT.

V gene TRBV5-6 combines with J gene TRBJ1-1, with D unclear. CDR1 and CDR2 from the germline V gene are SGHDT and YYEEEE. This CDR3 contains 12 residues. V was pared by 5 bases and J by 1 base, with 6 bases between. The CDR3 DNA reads TGTGCCAGCAGTACGGGGAACACTGAAGCTTTCTTT. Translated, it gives CASSTGNTEAFF.

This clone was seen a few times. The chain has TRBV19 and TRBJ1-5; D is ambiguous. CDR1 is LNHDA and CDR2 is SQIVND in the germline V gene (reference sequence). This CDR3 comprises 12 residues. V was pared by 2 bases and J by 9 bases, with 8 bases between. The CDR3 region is CASSIPSGPQHF. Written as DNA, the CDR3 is TGTGCCAGTAGTATACCCAGTGGGCCCCAGCATTTT.

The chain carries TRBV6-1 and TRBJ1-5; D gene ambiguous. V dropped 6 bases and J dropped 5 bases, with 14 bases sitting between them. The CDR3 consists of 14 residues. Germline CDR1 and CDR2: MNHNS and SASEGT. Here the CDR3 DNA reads TGTGCCAGCAGGGCCTCAACACCCCATCAGCCCCAGCATTTT. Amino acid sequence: CASRASTPHQPQHF.

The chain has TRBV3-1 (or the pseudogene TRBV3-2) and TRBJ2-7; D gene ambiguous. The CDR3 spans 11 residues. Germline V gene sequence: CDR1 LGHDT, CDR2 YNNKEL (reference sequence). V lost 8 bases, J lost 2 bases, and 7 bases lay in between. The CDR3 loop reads CASRGTYEQYF. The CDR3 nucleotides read TGTGCCAGCCGAGGCACCTACGAGCAGTACTTC.

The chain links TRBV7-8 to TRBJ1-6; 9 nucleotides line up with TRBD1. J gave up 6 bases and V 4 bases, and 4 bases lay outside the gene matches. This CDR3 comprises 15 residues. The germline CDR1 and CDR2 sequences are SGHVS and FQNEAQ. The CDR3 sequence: CASSSLGQGNSPLHF. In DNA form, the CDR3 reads TGTGCCAGCAGCTCCCTGGGACAGGGTAATTCACCCCTCCACTTT.

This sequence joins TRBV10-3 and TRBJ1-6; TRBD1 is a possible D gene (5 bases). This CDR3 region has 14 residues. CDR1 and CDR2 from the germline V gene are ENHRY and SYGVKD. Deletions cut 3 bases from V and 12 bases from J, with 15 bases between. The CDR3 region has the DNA TGTGCCATCAGTGAAGCGGAGGGGCGGGGACCCCTCCACTTT. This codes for CAISEAEGRGPLHF.

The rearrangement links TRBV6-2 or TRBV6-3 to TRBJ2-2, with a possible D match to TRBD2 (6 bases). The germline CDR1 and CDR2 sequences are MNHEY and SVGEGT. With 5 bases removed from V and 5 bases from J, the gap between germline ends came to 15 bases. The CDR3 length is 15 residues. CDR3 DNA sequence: TGTGCCAGCAGTAATCTGGCCGGGGGTACCGGGGAGCTGTTTTTT. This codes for CASSNLAGGTGELFF.

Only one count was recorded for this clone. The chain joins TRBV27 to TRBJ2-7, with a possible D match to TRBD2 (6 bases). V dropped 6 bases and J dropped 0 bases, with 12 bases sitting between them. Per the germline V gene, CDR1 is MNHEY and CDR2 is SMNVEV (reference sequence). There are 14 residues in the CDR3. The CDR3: CASSSGTFSYEQYF. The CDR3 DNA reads TGTGCCAGCAGCTCCGGGACTTTCTCCTACGAGCAGTACTTC.

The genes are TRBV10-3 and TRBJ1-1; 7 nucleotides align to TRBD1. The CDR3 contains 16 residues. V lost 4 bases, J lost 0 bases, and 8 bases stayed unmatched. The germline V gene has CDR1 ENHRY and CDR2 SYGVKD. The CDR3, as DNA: TGTGCCATCAGTGCCTTCACCGGGACAGTGAACACTGAAGCTTTCTTT. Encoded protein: CAISAFTGTVNTEAFF.

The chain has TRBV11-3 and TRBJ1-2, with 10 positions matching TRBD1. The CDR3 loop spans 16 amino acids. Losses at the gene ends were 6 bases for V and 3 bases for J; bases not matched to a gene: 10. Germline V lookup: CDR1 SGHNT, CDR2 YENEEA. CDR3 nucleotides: TGTGCCAGCAGACCAAGCCCCGGGACAGGGGACTATGGCTACACCTTC. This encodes CASRPSPGTGDYGYTF.

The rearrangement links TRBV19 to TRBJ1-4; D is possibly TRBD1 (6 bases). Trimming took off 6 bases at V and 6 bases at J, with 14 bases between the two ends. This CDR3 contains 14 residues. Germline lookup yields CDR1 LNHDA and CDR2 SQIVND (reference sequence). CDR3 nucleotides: TGTGCCAGTAGGCCGGGGGGCCCGTATGAAAAACTGTTTTTT. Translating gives CASRPGGPYEKLFF.

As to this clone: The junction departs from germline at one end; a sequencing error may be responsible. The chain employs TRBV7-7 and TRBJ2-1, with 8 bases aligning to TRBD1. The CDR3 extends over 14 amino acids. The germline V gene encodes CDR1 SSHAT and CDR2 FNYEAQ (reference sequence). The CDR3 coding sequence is TGTGCTAGCAGCTTAGGAGGACAGGGCAATGAGCAGTTCTTC. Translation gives CASSLGGQGNEQFF.

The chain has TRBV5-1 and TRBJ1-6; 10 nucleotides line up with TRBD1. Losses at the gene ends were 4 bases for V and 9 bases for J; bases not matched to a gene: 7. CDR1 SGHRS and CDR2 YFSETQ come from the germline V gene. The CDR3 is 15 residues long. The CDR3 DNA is TGCGCCAGCAGCGAGGGACAGGGGATGGGTTCACCCCTCCACTTT. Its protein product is CASSEGQGMGSPLHF.

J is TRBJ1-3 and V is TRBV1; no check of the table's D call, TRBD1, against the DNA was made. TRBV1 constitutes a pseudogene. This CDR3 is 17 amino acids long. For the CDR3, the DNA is TGCACCAGCAGCCAAGAGGGGAGACAGGGGTTCGGAAACACCATATATTTT. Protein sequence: CTSSQEGRQGFGNTIYF.

CDR3 DNA sequence: TGCGCCAGCAGCTCTACAGGGACGAACACCGGGGAGCTGTTTTTT. Its translation: CASSSTGTNTGELFF. The chain joins TRBV5-1 to TRBJ2-2; TRBD1 might be the D (6 bases). From germline, CDR1 is SGHRS and CDR2 YFSETQ. CDR3 size: 15 residues. V dropped 3 bases and J dropped 0 bases, with 9 bases sitting between them.

Here the CDR3 reads CASGKQGALTEAFF. The CDR3 DNA sequence: TGTGCCAGTGGAAAACAGGGGGCGCTTACTGAAGCTTTCTTT. The chain combines TRBV19 with TRBJ1-1, with 9 bases identical to TRBD1. Germline CDR1 is LNHDA and CDR2 is SQIVND (reference sequence). This CDR3 comprises 14 residues. The V and J ends lost 8 bases and 5 bases, in that order; junction bases with no gene match: 9.

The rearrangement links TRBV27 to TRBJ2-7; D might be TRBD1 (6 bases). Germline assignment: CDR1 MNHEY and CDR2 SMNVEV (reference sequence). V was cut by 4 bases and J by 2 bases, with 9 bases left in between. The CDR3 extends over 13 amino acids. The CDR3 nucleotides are TGTGCCAGCAGTTGGGACAAGACCTACGAGCAGTACTTC. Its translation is CASSWDKTYEQYF.

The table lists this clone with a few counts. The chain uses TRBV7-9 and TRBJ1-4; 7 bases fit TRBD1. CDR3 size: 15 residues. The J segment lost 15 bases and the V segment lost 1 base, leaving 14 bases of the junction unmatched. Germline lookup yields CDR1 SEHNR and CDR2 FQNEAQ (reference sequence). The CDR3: CASSLGLGQLGKVFF. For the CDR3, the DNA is TGTGCCAGCAGCTTAGGCTTGGGACAGCTTGGAAAGGTGTTTTTT.

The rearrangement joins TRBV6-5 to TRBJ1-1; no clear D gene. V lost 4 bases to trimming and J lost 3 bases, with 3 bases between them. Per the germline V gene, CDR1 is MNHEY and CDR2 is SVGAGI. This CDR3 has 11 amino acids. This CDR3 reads CASSSDTEAFF. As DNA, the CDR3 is TGTGCCAGCAGTTCGGACACTGAAGCTTTCTTT.

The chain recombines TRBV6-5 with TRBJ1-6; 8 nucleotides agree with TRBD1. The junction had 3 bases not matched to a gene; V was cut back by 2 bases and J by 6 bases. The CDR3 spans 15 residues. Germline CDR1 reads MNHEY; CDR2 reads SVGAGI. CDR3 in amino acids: CASSYTDRGNSPLHF. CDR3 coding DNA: TGTGCCAGCAGTTACACCGACAGGGGTAATTCACCCCTCCACTTT.

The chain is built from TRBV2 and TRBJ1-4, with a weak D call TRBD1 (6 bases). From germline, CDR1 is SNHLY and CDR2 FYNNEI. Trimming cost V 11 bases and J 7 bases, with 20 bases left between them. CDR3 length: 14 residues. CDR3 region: CAPMPGTRGEKLFF. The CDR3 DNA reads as TGTGCCCCAATGCCCGGGACAAGGGGTGAAAAACTGTTTTTT.

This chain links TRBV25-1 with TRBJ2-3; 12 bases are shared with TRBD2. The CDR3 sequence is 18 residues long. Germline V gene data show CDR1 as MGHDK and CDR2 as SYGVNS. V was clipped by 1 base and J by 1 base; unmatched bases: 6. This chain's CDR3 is CASSESRLAGARTDTQYF. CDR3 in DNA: TGTGCCAGCAGTGAATCCCGACTAGCGGGGGCCCGCACAGATACGCAGTATTTT.